The clone carrying this TCR beta chain has just one count. This sample was included in a study of circulating and synovial CD4+ cells in juvenile arthritis. Unmatched junction bases numbered 9, after V lost 6 bases and J lost 4 bases. CDR1 is SGHNT and CDR2 is YYREEE in the germline V gene (reference sequence). The CDR3 has 14 residues. Sequencing used immunoSEQ multiplex PCR; TCRdb keeps in-frame clones, though not all of them. The sample yields around 32,000 clones, 95% seen once. Material for sequencing was CD4+ T cells from blood. The clonotype comes from a human donor with juvenile idiopathic arthritis. The chain is built from TRBV5-4 and TRBJ1-2; 7 bases agree with TRBD1. The CDR3 sequence is CASTPGGFFYGYTF. In DNA form, the CDR3 reads TGTGCCAGCACCCCAGGGGGGTTCTTCTATGGCTACACCTTC.